This TCR beta chain was recorded in a study of cytomegalovirus exposure and HLA in healthy donors. Germline V lookup: CDR1 SGHDT, CDR2 YYEEEE. The CDR3 runs to 13 residues. Trimming removed 9 bases from V and 2 bases from J; junction bases left unmatched: 4. It was with 60 Vbeta and 13 Jbeta primers that the PCR ran. The data were produced by immunoSEQ multiplex PCR, yet TCRdb's version contains in-frame clones alone and is incomplete. The sample holds 100,000 to 120,000 clones, 78% seen once. V is TRBV5-6 and J is TRBJ2-1, with 8 bases that match TRBD2. The material sequenced was PBMCs. This clonotype was obtained from a man aged 25 to 40 in good health and CMV-seronegative. CDR3 in amino acids: CATTSGAYNEQFF. For the CDR3, the DNA is TGTGCCACCACTAGCGGCGCCTACAATGAGCAGTTCTTC.